This T cell receptor beta chain stems from a study of blood T cell repertoires in COVID-19. The overall study: Samples came from the United States, Italy and Spain, spanning acute and convalescent COVID-19.

The CDR3 is 15 amino acids. CDR1 is SGDLS, CDR2 YYNGEE, per germline. The germline V and J ends were trimmed by 3 bases and 1 base, with 12 bases remaining between them. The repertoire was sequenced with immunoSEQ multiplex PCR; TCRdb's copy has only in-frame clones and lacks some. The sample includes about 170,000 clones, around nine tenths of them seen just once. The specimen sequenced was PBMCs or T cells enriched from blood (not recorded which). This rearrangement joins TRBV9 to TRBJ2-3; D is unresolved. The sequence was collected from a woman between 18 and 30 years old who had recovered from COVID-19. Here the CDR3 reads CASSAITLGTDTQYF. In DNA form, the CDR3 reads TGTGCCAGCAGCGCCATTACTCTGGGCACAGATACGCAGTATTTT.